These 28 T cell receptor beta chains came from one sample sequenced in a study of T cell responses to AZD1222 COVID-19 vaccine. TCRdb's copy holds only in-frame clones and misses some; the assay was immunoSEQ multiplex PCR. The sample lists around 150,000 clones, about 90% occurring once. The sequenced sample was peripheral blood, obtained 28 days after the second AZD1222 dose. These receptors were taken from an adult who received the AZD1222 COVID-19 vaccine.

This clone was seen once. This chain uses TRBV7-2 with TRBJ2-2; D gene unclear. The CDR3 has 12 amino acids. Trimming took 5 bases from V and 13 from J, leaving 14 bases between them. From germline, CDR1 is SGHTA and CDR2 FQGNSA. The CDR3 coding sequence is TGTGCCAGCAGCCCAATACCCCCCGGGCTGTTTTTT. This gives the protein CASSPIPPGLFF.

The chain employs TRBV4-3 and TRBJ2-1; 8 bases fit TRBD2. The CDR3 runs 17 residues. Trimming at V came to 3 bases and at J to 0 bases, leaving 7 bases not matched to a gene. Germline CDR1 LGHNA, CDR2 YSLEER. CDR3 loop: CASSQSTSGSSYNEQFF. Written as DNA, the CDR3 is TGCGCCAGCAGCCAGTCCACTAGCGGTAGCTCCTACAATGAGCAGTTCTTC.

The chain employs TRBV6-5 and TRBJ1-2; the match to TRBD1 covers 9 bases. V shed 5 bases and J 0 bases; nucleotides not matched to a gene: 4. The germline V gene encodes CDR1 MNHEY and CDR2 SVGAGI. This CDR3 has 15 residues. This chain's CDR3 is CASSRDRAPNYGYTF. The CDR3, as DNA: TGTGCCAGCAGTCGGGACAGGGCCCCTAACTATGGCTACACCTTC.

The chain has TRBV19 and TRBJ1-1; D gene ambiguous. Trimming left V 5 bases short and J 4 bases short, with 11 bases between. Germline V gene data show CDR1 as LNHDA and CDR2 as SQIVND (reference sequence). The CDR3 is made up of 13 amino acids. This chain's CDR3 is CASSSQLLTEAFF. The CDR3 coding sequence is TGTGCCAGTAGTTCACAATTACTCACTGAAGCTTTCTTT.

The chain carries TRBV6-5 and TRBJ2-7, with 7 nucleotides matching TRBD2. Germline CDR1 is MNHEY and CDR2 is SVGAGI. V shed 7 bases, J shed 4 bases, and the junction held 7 bases outside the gene matches. The CDR3 is made up of 13 amino acids. The CDR3 is CASNKPGGYEQYF. CDR3 DNA sequence: TGTGCCAGCAATAAACCGGGGGGTTACGAGCAGTACTTC.

The chain is built from TRBV9 and TRBJ2-7; D call uncertain. CDR3 length: 15 residues. Trimming stripped 5 bases from V and 0 bases from J, with 15 bases between. Germline CDR1 reads SGDLS; CDR2 reads YYNGEE. The CDR3 DNA is TGTGCCAGCAGTCCCGCCCCCCTGGGCTCCTACGAGCAGTACTTC. Its translation is CASSPAPLGSYEQYF. The full variable domain, in which reference TRBV9 and TRBJ2-7 provide the parts outside the CDR3, is DSGVTQTPKHLITATGQRVTLRCSPRSGDLSVYWYQQSLDQGLQFLIQYYNGEERAKGNILERFSAQQFPDLHSELNLSSLELGDSALYFCASSPAPLGSYEQYFGPGTRLTVT.

V is TRBV28 and J is TRBJ2-7, with D possibly TRBD2 on 6 matching bases. From germline, CDR1 is MDHEN and CDR2 SYDVKM. The CDR3 length is 15 residues. The ends were cut back, 3 bases at V and 0 bases at J, with 12 bases in the middle. CDR3 DNA sequence: TGTGCCAGCAGTTTCCCTCTCGGGAGCTCCTACGAGCAGTACTTC. Translation gives CASSFPLGSSYEQYF.

The chain is built from TRBV5-4 and TRBJ2-1, with 13 bases aligning to TRBD2. The CDR3 length is 15 residues. Unmatched junction bases numbered 4, after V lost 2 bases and J lost 8 bases. Germline V CDR1 and CDR2: SGHNT, YYREEE (reference sequence). The CDR3 coding sequence is TGTGCCAGCAGCTTAGGACTAGCGGGAGCGGATGAGCAGTTCTTC. It codes for CASSLGLAGADEQFF.

The chain couples TRBV7-6 to TRBJ2-1, with D tentatively TRBD1 (5 bases). V dropped 3 bases and J dropped 8 bases, with 11 bases sitting between them. The CDR3 consists of 13 residues. CDR1 and CDR2 (germline): SGHVS, FNYEAQ. The CDR3 loop is CASSFQGFHEQFF. CDR3 DNA: TGTGCCAGCAGCTTTCAGGGTTTCCATGAGCAGTTCTTC. Full variable domain (missing parts from reference TRBV7-6 and TRBJ2-1): GAGVSQSPRYKVTKRGQDVALRCDPISGHVSLYWYRQALGQGPEFLTYFNYEAQQDKSGLPNDRFSAERPEGSISTLTIQRTEQRDSAMYRCASSFQGFHEQFFGPGTRLTVL.

This clone has more than one count but fewer than ten. J is TRBJ2-1 and V is TRBV7-8, with 11 bases fitting TRBD2. Trimming cost V 4 bases and J 0 bases; bases outside gene matches: 8. The germline CDR1 and CDR2 sequences are SGHVS and FQNEAQ. This CDR3 spans 18 amino acids. DNA of the CDR3: TGTGCCAGCAGCTCTGGGGGTAGCGGGAGGGCCTCCTACAATGAGCAGTTCTTC. Its protein product is CASSSGGSGRASYNEQFF.

In nucleotides, the CDR3 is TGCAGCGCCGAGGGGGGGAGTCGTCCCCCCTACGAGCAGTACTTC. Encoded protein: CSAEGGSRPPYEQYF. The J gene is TRBJ2-7, the V gene TRBV29-1; D perhaps matches TRBD2 (7 bases). Trimming removed 7 bases at V and 2 bases at J, with 21 bases between. In germline, CDR1 is SQVTM, CDR2 ANQGSEA. This CDR3 has 15 residues.

The chain links TRBV13 to TRBJ2-1, with unresolved D. V was clipped by 1 base and J by 4 bases, with 2 bases between them. CDR1 is PRHDT, CDR2 FYEKMQ, per germline (reference sequence). The length of the CDR3 is 12 residues. The chain's CDR3 is CASSLVYNEQFF. The DNA of the CDR3 is TGTGCCAGCAGCTTAGTGTACAATGAGCAGTTCTTC.

The chain employs TRBV27 and TRBJ2-2; 10 bases agree with TRBD2. This CDR3 contains 15 residues. Germline values: CDR1 MNHEY, CDR2 SMNVEV (reference sequence). J gave up 5 bases and V 6 bases, and 6 bases lay outside the gene matches. The CDR3 here is CASSRTSGITGELFF. DNA of the CDR3: TGTGCCAGCAGCCGTACTAGCGGGATTACCGGGGAGCTGTTTTTT.

The chain recombines TRBV4-1 with TRBJ1-5; D remains ambiguous. V lost 1 base and J 2 bases, leaving 12 bases between the germline ends. CDR3 length: 16 residues. Germline lookup yields CDR1 MGHRA and CDR2 YSYEKL. CDR3 nucleotides: TGCGCCAGCAGCCAAGGTCGAAGTAGGGGCAATCAGCCCCAGCATTTT. It encodes CASSQGRSRGNQPQHF.

This clone is a singleton in its sample. This rearrangement joins TRBV15 to TRBJ1-2, with D possibly TRBD1 on 6 matching bases. The germline CDR1 and CDR2 sequences are LNHNV and YYDKDF (reference sequence). The CDR3 has 15 amino acids. V lost 0 bases and J lost 8, with 16 bases in between. The CDR3 here is CATSRDATGEGGYTF. The CDR3 DNA reads TGTGCCACCAGCAGAGATGCGACAGGCGAAGGAGGCTACACCTTC. Combining the CDR3 with reference TRBV15 and TRBJ1-2 gives the whole variable domain DAMVIQNPRYQVTQFGKPVTLSCSQTLNHNVMYWYQQKSSQAPKLLFHYYDKDFNNEADTPDNFQSRRPNTSFCFLDIRSPGLGDTAMYLCATSRDATGEGGYTFGSGTRLTVV.

The genes are TRBV19 and TRBJ2-1, with 15 bases aligning to TRBD2. This CDR3 spans 16 amino acids. Germline loops: CDR1 LNHDA, CDR2 SQIVND (reference sequence). J lost 10 bases, V lost 5 bases, and 9 bases had no gene match. CDR3 amino acids: CASSLLGLAGGQEQFF. The CDR3 DNA reads as TGTGCCAGTAGTCTCCTTGGACTAGCGGGGGGGCAGGAGCAGTTCTTC.

J is TRBJ2-7 and V is TRBV10-2, with 9 bases identical to TRBD2. CDR1 WSHSY and CDR2 SAAADI come from the germline V gene. The CDR3 is made up of 15 amino acids. After removal of 2 bases from V and 0 bases from J, the junction contained 2 bases not matched to a gene. CDR3 nucleotide sequence: TGCGCCAGCAGTGAGGGGACTAGCTACTCCTACGAGCAGTACTTC. Translated, it gives CASSEGTSYSYEQYF.

The chain couples TRBV5-6 to TRBJ1-4; D not resolved. The ends were cut back, 0 bases at V and 4 bases at J, with 4 bases in the middle. The CDR3 has 13 amino acids. Germline lookup yields CDR1 SGHDT and CDR2 YYEEEE. CDR3 sequence reads: CASSLDRNEKLFF. The CDR3 DNA reads as TGTGCCAGCAGCTTGGATCGTAATGAAAAACTGTTTTTT. Looking up the rest from reference TRBV5-6 and TRBJ1-4 gives the full variable domain: DAGVTQSPTHLIKTRGQQVTLRCSPKSGHDTVSWYQQALGQGPQFIFQYYEEEERQRGNFPDRFSGHQFPNYSSELNVNALLLGDSALYLCASSLDRNEKLFFGSGTQLSVL.

The chain couples TRBV7-9 to TRBJ2-7; 8 nucleotides line up with TRBD2. Germline CDR1 is SEHNR and CDR2 is FQNEAQ (reference sequence). CDR3 size: 14 residues. The V and J ends lost 2 bases and 3 bases, in that order; junction bases with no gene match: 3. CDR3 in DNA: TGTGCCAGCAGCTTAATGAGCGGGAGCTACGAGCAGTACTTC. Encoded protein: CASSLMSGSYEQYF.

The gene calls are TRBV19 and TRBJ1-2, with D unresolved. Germline CDR1 LNHDA, CDR2 SQIVND (reference sequence). There are 13 residues in the CDR3. Trimming shortened V by 3 bases and J by 4 bases, and 9 bases separated the two germline ends. In nucleotides, the CDR3 is TGTGCCAGTAGTATCGGGAAAACCTATGGCTACACCTTC. Translation gives CASSIGKTYGYTF.

The chain combines TRBV9 with TRBJ1-2; 7 bases agree with TRBD1. Trimming took 0 bases from V and 0 from J; bases not matched to a gene: 2. This CDR3 contains 15 residues. From germline, CDR1 is SGDLS and CDR2 YYNGEE. The CDR3 is CASSVDQGANYGYTF. In DNA form, the CDR3 reads TGTGCCAGCAGCGTAGACCAGGGGGCTAACTATGGCTACACCTTC.

The CDR3 DNA reads TGTGCCAGCAGCGTCAGCCGGGGGCCTTACGATGAGCAGTTCTTC. As protein: CASSVSRGPYDEQFF. V usage is TRBV11-1 and J usage is TRBJ2-1, with D possibly being TRBD1 or TRBD2 (6 bases each). V was shortened by 5 bases and J by 8 bases, with 19 bases between the two germline ends. The CDR3 spans 15 residues. The germline V gene encodes CDR1 SGHAT and CDR2 FQDESV (reference sequence).

The CDR3 sequence: CSASTYTDTQYF. DNA for the CDR3: TGCAGTGCTAGTACCTACACAGATACGCAGTATTTT. The chain links TRBV20-1 to TRBJ2-3; D is uncertain. V was shortened by 3 bases and J by 2 bases, with 6 bases between the two germline ends. Germline assignment: CDR1 DFQATT and CDR2 SNEGSKA (reference sequence). CDR3 length equals 12 residues.

The chain carries TRBV27 and TRBJ2-4; 12 bases map to TRBD2. Germline CDR1 MNHEY, CDR2 SMNVEV (reference sequence). V dropped 5 bases and J dropped 6; count of bases not matched to a gene: 5. The CDR3 totals 15 residues. CDR3 region: CASSPLAGGLNIQYF. DNA of the CDR3: TGTGCCAGCAGTCCGCTAGCGGGAGGGCTAAACATTCAGTACTTC.

This sequence joins TRBV10-1 and TRBJ1-5; a weak D match, TRBD1 (6 bases). The CDR3 is 16 amino acids. The germline CDR1 and CDR2 sequences are WNHNN and SYGVQD (reference sequence). V was clipped by 4 bases and J by 4 bases, with 17 bases between them. As DNA, the CDR3 is TGCGCCAGCAGTGGGTGGAGGGGGGCTATGAATCAGCCCCAGCATTTT. Protein: CASSGWRGAMNQPQHF.

The gene calls are TRBV25-1 and TRBJ1-2; a possible D gene is TRBD1 (5 bases). The CDR3 runs to 13 residues. Germline V gives CDR1 MGHDK, CDR2 SYGVNS. Trimming took off 1 base at V and 8 bases at J, with 11 bases between the two ends. CDR3 in amino acids: CASSEWQGYGYTF. DNA of the CDR3: TGTGCCAGCAGTGAATGGCAGGGCTACGGCTACACCTTC.

Only one count was recorded for this clone. The chain links TRBV19 to TRBJ1-1, with 10 nucleotides matching TRBD1. The CDR3 is made up of 15 amino acids. J gave up 1 base and V 3 bases, and 2 bases lay outside the gene matches. Per germline, CDR1 LNHDA and CDR2 SQIVND (reference sequence). The CDR3 DNA is TGTGCCAGTAGTATCGGGGACAGGGGGAACACTGAAGCTTTCTTT. It encodes CASSIGDRGNTEAFF.

This chain joins TRBV27 and TRBJ1-1; 11 positions match TRBD1. This CDR3 contains 15 residues. With V trimmed by 2 bases and J by 5 bases, 4 bases remained unmatched. Germline lookup yields CDR1 MNHEY and CDR2 SMNVEV (reference sequence). CDR3 protein: CASSLGTGGRTEAFF. The CDR3 DNA reads as TGTGCCAGCAGTTTAGGGACAGGGGGTAGGACTGAAGCTTTCTTT.